This T cell receptor (beta chain) comes out of a study of T cell repertoires in cytomegalovirus infection. The germline gives CDR1 SGHTA, CDR2 FQGTGA. V lost 5 bases and J lost 6, with 13 bases in between. The CDR3 extends over 13 amino acids. Each CDR3 protein is one row after TCRdb ran MiXCR on the reads. This sample has some 940,000 distinct CDR3 sequences, with roughly 31% found just once. To note about this clonotype: Its cognate antigen is unknown.

The chain combines TRBV7-3 with TRBJ1-1; D gene ambiguous. The source material was cultured CD8+ T cells from PBMCs, sampled from culture after CMV antigen stimulation. This receptor was taken from a human donor in good health (CMV status not recorded). Some clones in this sample may be carry-over from other donors' samples. The CDR3 protein is CASSRVRGSEAFF. DNA of the CDR3: TGTGCCAGCAGCCGGGTCCGCGGGTCTGAAGCTTTCTTT.